The clone carrying this TCR beta chain was counted between two and nine times. The target antigen is unknown. TCRdb recomputed calls from the 5' RACE reads with MiXCR, one row per CDR3 protein. This repertoire shows 350,000 to 450,000 distinct CDR3 sequences, 20% to 30% found once; its top ten account for around 8.7%. The data were taken from a study of T-cell memory formation after mild COVID-19. Study-level results: The main location of contracting CD4+ clones was CM and EM, and that of contracting CD8+ clones was EMRA. Some SARS-CoV-2-responding clones were already detected in memory before infection.

V lost 0 bases and J lost 1, with 7 bases in between. Looked up from germline, CDR1 is MNHEY and CDR2 is SVGAGI. The length of the CDR3 is 14 residues. This clonotype was obtained from an adult woman who had mild COVID-19 (a few samples of this study predate the infection). Cell type and time point are not known. The gene calls are TRBV6-5 and TRBJ2-7, with D unclear. Specimen: PBMCs or a T cell subset sorted from them (not recorded which). The CDR3 DNA is TGTGCCAGCAGTTACTCCCTGCAATCCTACGAGCAGTACTTC. Protein: CASSYSLQSYEQYF.